This T cell receptor beta chain was retrieved from a study of T cell repertoires and HLA-DP antigens. Clones were sequenced by immunoSEQ multiplex PCR, and TCRdb holds only the in-frame ones, with some missing. The sample has some 89,000 clones; around nine tenths are singletons. Germline V lookup: CDR1 MRHNA, CDR2 SNTAGT. Trimming stripped 6 bases from V and 0 bases from J, with 14 bases between. The CDR3 is 15 residues long. Untouched CD4+ T cells were isolated by negative selection, averaging roughly 98% purity. As to this clone: Its antigen is currently unknown.

The origin of this receptor is a man between 50 and 59 years old in good health and CMV-seronegative. The chain uses TRBV6-4 and TRBJ1-2; unclear D gene. The sequenced material came from CD4+ T cells from PBMCs. CDR3 amino acids: CASRAGHATNYGYTF. The CDR3 bases are TGTGCCAGCAGGGCTGGGCACGCTACTAACTATGGCTACACCTTC.